These T cell receptor beta chains were read from a single sample in a study of identifying expanded T cells in peripheral blood. Produced via immunoSEQ multiplex PCR; TCRdb's table is partial and in-frame only. Of more than 90,000 clones listed, around 88% are singletons. Sequenced sample: blood. These receptors were taken from a person aged 18 to 75 in good health. Each CDR3 is given with its conserved first and last residue. Fields, in order: V gene, D gene, J gene, clone size, CDR3 protein, CDR3 DNA. The D gene is left open where the match is weak. A clone size is listed for some rows: how often the clone was seen (once, few, many), or a class if it is expanded.

TRBV10-3	.	TRBJ1-2	.	CAISDSVGRYGGYTF	TGTGCCATCAGTGATTCGGTAGGGAGGTACGGTGGCTACACCTTC
TRBV6-6	TRBD1	TRBJ1-1	.	CASRTGTGTEAFF	TGTGCCAGCAGGACGGGGACAGGCACTGAAGCTTTCTTT
TRBV30	.	TRBJ2-3	.	CAWSVSPELVYITF	TGTGCCTGGAGTGTCTCTCCTGAACTAGTCTACATAACTTTT
TRBV18	.	TRBJ2-7	.	CASSPGVLSYEQYF	TGTGCCAGCTCACCAGGCGTTCTCTCCTACGAGCAGTACTTC
TRBV2	TRBD1	TRBJ2-5	.	CASTQEPPLGQLETQYF	TGTGCCAGCACCCAAGAACCCCCTTTGGGACAGCTAGAGACCCAGTACTTC
TRBV21-1	.	TRBJ1-3	once	CASSIPARRLLLYSGNTIYF	TGTGCCAGCAGCATCCCGGCCAGGCGGCTGCTCTTATACTCTGGAAACACCATATATTTT
TRBV4-2	.	TRBJ1-1	.	CASSQGGGMNTEAFF	TGTGCCAGCAGCCAAGGGGGCGGGATGAACACTGAAGCTTTCTTT
TRBV29-1	.	TRBJ1-4	.	CSVANEKLFF	TGCAGCGTTGCGAATGAAAAACTGTTTTTT
TRBV6-5	.	TRBJ2-7	.	CATGRSSYEQYF	TGTGCCACGGGAAGGAGCTCCTACGAGCAGTACTTC
TRBV7-8	.	TRBJ1-5	.	CASSLVSRTDGPQHF	TGTGCCAGCAGCTTAGTCAGCAGGACGGATGGGCCCCAGCATTTT
TRBV6-5	.	TRBJ2-7	once	CASSSPGAGRQYF	TGTGCCAGCAGTTCCCCGGGAGCCGGCCGTCAGTACTTC
TRBV4-3	.	TRBJ1-2	.	CASSQDRYGDYGYTF	TGCGCCAGCAGCCAAGACCGTTACGGCGACTATGGCTACACCTTC
TRBV4-3	.	TRBJ1-2	medium-sized	CASSQESTGGRYTF	TGCGCCAGCAGCCAAGAGTCGACGGGTGGGCGCTACACCTTC
TRBV5-1	TRBD2	TRBJ2-5	.	CASSSGSASGEETQYF	TGCGCCAGCAGCTCCGGGAGCGCTAGCGGGGAAGAGACCCAGTACTTC
TRBV4-2	.	TRBJ1-2	.	CASSVYGVGYGYTF	TGTGCCAGCAGCGTCTACGGGGTTGGCTATGGCTACACCTTC
TRBV28	TRBD1	TRBJ2-3	.	CASLPRQGAGLHTQYF	TGTGCCAGCCTACCCCGCCAGGGGGCTGGTCTACATACGCAGTATTTT
TRBV7-9	.	TRBJ1-1	.	CASSPNQGNNPEAFF	TGTGCCAGCAGCCCGAATCAGGGGAATAACCCTGAAGCTTTCTTT
TRBV18	TRBD1	TRBJ2-7	.	CASSPQGDGEQYF	TGTGCCAGCTCACCGCAGGGGGACGGCGAGCAGTACTTC
TRBV7-9	.	TRBJ2-5	.	CASRPLRVSGETQYF	TGTGCCAGCAGGCCCTTACGGGTCAGCGGGGAGACCCAGTACTTC
TRBV9	.	TRBJ2-3	.	CASSEGGDTDTQYF	TGTGCCAGCAGCGAGGGGGGGGACACAGATACGCAGTATTTT
TRBV5-4	TRBD1	TRBJ2-3	.	CASSSPEGAADTQYF	TGTGCCAGCAGCTCCCCCGAGGGGGCTGCAGATACGCAGTATTTT
TRBV11-2	.	TRBJ1-5	.	CASSLDLGIWQPQHF	TGTGCCAGCAGCTTAGATCTCGGGATCTGGCAGCCCCAGCATTTT
TRBV10-3	TRBD2	TRBJ2-3	.	CAISDQRGRRYF	TGTGCCATCAGTGACCAGCGGGGTCGGAGGTATTTT
TRBV6-5	.	TRBJ2-2	.	CASSYQRDVGELFF	TGTGCCAGCAGTTACCAACGGGACGTCGGGGAGCTGTTTTTT
TRBV6-5	.	TRBJ1-2	.	CASSWGVQFYGYTF	TGTGCCAGCAGTTGGGGGGTCCAGTTCTATGGCTACACCTTC
TRBV4-1	TRBD1	TRBJ1-2	.	CASSQGGGADYGYTF	TGCGCCAGCAGCCAAGGAGGGGGCGCTGACTATGGCTACACCTTC
TRBV18	.	TRBJ1-1	.	CASSPPVRTANTEAFF	TGTGCCAGCTCACCACCAGTAAGGACAGCGAACACTGAAGCTTTCTTT
TRBV27	.	TRBJ1-4	few	CASSDPGEKLFF	TGTGCCAGCAGTGATCCGGGTGAAAAACTGTTTTTT
TRBV9	TRBD2	TRBJ2-3	.	CASSPWLAGGGTQYF	TGTGCCAGCAGCCCTTGGCTAGCGGGGGGCGGTACGCAGTATTTT
TRBV4-1	.	TRBJ2-1	.	CASSQDRGVSSYNEQFF	TGCGCCAGCAGCCAAGATAGGGGGGTTAGTTCCTACAATGAGCAGTTCTTC
TRBV29-1	.	TRBJ1-1	.	CSVPGTLNTEAFF	TGCAGCGTTCCCGGGACACTGAACACTGAAGCTTTCTTT
TRBV28	TRBD1	TRBJ2-1	.	CATQETGGIYNEQFF	TGTGCCACCCAAGAGACAGGGGGCATTTACAATGAGCAGTTCTTC
TRBV9	.	TRBJ2-7	once	CASSLTEQGKQYF	TGTGCCAGCAGCCTCACCGAACAGGGCAAGCAGTACTTC
TRBV5-6	.	TRBJ1-1	.	CASSLGRGTEAFF	TGTGCCAGCAGCTTAGGCCGAGGCACTGAAGCTTTCTTT
TRBV15	.	TRBJ1-5	once	CATSRARSNQPQHF	TGTGCCACCAGCAGGGCGAGGAGCAATCAGCCCCAGCATTTT
TRBV7-2	TRBD1	TRBJ2-1	.	CASSSGQGNYNEQFF	TGTGCCAGCAGTTCCGGACAGGGAAACTACAATGAGCAGTTCTTC
TRBV5-3	.	TRBJ1-5	.	CARSLAEFNQPQHF	TGTGCCAGAAGCTTGGCTGAATTCAATCAGCCCCAGCATTTT
TRBV5-1	.	TRBJ1-4	.	CASSLASGGLQKLFF	TGCGCCAGCAGCTTGGCAAGTGGGGGCTTGCAAAAACTGTTTTTT
TRBV27	.	TRBJ1-1	.	CASRLGTGTEAFF	TGTGCCAGCAGGCTCGGGACGGGCACTGAAGCTTTCTTT
TRBV6-1	TRBD1	TRBJ1-6	.	CASSDRGGQSSYNSPLHF	TGTGCCAGCAGTGACAGGGGGGGTCAGAGCTCCTATAATTCACCCCTCCACTTT
TRBV6-5	TRBD2	TRBJ2-5	.	CASSYSLAHQETQYF	TGTGCCAGCAGTTACTCACTAGCGCACCAAGAGACCCAGTACTTC
TRBV7-2	.	TRBJ2-7	.	CASSLGYLETYEQYF	TGTGCCAGCAGCTTAGGGTACCTAGAAACCTACGAGCAGTACTTC
TRBV14	TRBD1	TRBJ1-1	.	CASSHAGGPMNTEAFF	TGTGCCAGCAGCCATGCAGGGGGCCCAATGAACACTGAAGCTTTCTTT
TRBV7-9	.	TRBJ2-7	.	CASSSPDSAAYEQYF	TGTGCCAGCAGCTCCCCGGACTCGGCAGCCTACGAGCAGTACTTC
TRBV19	TRBD1	TRBJ1-5	.	CASTTGVGQPQHF	TGTGCCAGTACCACAGGGGTGGGTCAGCCCCAGCATTTT
TRBV6-5	.	TRBJ2-1	.	CASSPGTPTYNEQFF	TGTGCCAGCAGTCCCGGGACACCTACCTACAATGAGCAGTTCTTC
TRBV19	TRBD1	TRBJ1-1	once	CASSISGGNTEAFF	TGTGCCAGTAGTATCTCAGGGGGGAACACTGAAGCTTTCTTT
TRBV7-9	.	TRBJ2-7	.	CASSFTGPSEQYF	TGTGCCAGCAGCTTCACCGGGCCCTCCGAGCAGTACTTC
TRBV7-2	.	TRBJ1-5	once	CASSSPIGPQHF	TGTGCCAGCAGCTCCCCAATCGGGCCCCAGCATTTT
TRBV5-6	TRBD2	TRBJ2-7	.	CASSLPSGGAGYEQYF	TGTGCCAGCAGCTTGCCTAGCGGGGGGGCCGGATACGAGCAGTACTTC